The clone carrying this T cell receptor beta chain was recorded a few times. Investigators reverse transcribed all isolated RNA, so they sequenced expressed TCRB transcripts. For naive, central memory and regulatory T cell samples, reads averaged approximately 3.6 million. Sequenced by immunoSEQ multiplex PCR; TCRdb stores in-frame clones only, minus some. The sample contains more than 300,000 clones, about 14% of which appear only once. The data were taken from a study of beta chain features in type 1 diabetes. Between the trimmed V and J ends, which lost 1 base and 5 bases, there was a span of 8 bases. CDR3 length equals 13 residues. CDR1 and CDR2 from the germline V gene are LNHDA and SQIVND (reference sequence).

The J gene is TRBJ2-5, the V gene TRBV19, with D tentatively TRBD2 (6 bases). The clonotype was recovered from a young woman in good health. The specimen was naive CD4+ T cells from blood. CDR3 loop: CASSIARGETQYF. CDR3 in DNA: TGTGCCAGTAGTATAGCTCGGGGGGAGACCCAGTACTTC.